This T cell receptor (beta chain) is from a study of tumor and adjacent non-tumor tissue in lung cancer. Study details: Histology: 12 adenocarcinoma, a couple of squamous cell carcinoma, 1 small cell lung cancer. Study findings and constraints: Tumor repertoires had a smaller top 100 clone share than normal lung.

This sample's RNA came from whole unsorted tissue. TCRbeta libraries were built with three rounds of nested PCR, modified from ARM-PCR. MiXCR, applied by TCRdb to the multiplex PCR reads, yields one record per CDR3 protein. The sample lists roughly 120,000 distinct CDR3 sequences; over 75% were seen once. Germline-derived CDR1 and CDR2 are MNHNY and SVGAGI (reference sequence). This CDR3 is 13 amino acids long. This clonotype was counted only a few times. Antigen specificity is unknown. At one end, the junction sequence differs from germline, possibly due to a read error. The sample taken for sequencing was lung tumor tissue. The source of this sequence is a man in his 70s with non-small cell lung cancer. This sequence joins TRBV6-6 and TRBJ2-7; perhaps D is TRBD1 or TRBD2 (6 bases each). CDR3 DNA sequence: TGTGCCAGCAGTTACACCAGGGGAGGTGAGCAGAACTTC. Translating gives CASSYTRGGEQNF.